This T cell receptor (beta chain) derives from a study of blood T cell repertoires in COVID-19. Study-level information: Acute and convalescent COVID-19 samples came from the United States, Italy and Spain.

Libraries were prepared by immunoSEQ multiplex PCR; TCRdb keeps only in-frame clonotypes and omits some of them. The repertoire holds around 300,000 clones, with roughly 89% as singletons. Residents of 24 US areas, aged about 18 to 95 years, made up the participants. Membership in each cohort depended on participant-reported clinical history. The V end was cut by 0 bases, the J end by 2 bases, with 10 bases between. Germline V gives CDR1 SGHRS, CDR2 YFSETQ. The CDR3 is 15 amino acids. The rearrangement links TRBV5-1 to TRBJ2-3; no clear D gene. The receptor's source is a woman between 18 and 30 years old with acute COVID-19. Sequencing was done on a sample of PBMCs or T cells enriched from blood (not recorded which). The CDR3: CASSLVEQYTDTQYF. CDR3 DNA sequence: TGCGCCAGCAGCTTGGTGGAGCAATACACAGATACGCAGTATTTT.